The 21 T cell receptor beta chains reported below all come from one sample, sequenced in a study of T cell responses to AZD1222 COVID-19 vaccine. Sequencing used immunoSEQ multiplex PCR; TCRdb keeps in-frame clones, though not all of them. The sample has under 150,000 clones; roughly 92% are singletons. Sequenced material: peripheral blood, taken 28 days after the second AZD1222 dose. All receptors come from an adult who received the AZD1222 COVID-19 vaccine.

The chain links TRBV6-6 to TRBJ1-2; a weak D match, TRBD1 (6 bases). The CDR3 has 15 amino acids. Germline V CDR1 and CDR2: MNHNY, SVGAGI (reference sequence). V was trimmed by 7 bases and J by 7 bases, leaving 22 bases between them. The CDR3 coding sequence is TGTGCCAGCACCTTTGGGGTGGGCAGGGGAAGTGGCTACACCTTC. This gives the protein CASTFGVGRGSGYTF.

The chain uses TRBV18 and TRBJ1-2; 7 positions match TRBD1. Germline V gives CDR1 KGHSH, CDR2 LQKENI. The V and J ends lost 2 bases and 1 base, in that order; junction bases with no gene match: 4. CDR3 length equals 15 residues. The CDR3 coding sequence is TGTGCCAGCTCACCATCGACAGGGAATAACTATGGCTACACCTTC. Amino acid sequence: CASSPSTGNNYGYTF. The whole variable domain, filled in from reference TRBV18 and TRBJ1-2, reads NAGVMQNPRHLVRRRGQEARLRCSPMKGHSHVYWYRQLPEEGLKFMVYLQKENIIDESGMPKERFSAEFPKEGPSILRIQQVVRGDSAAYFCASSPSTGNNYGYTFGSGTRLTVV.

The chain has TRBV5-1 and TRBJ2-1, with D possibly TRBD2 on 5 matching bases. There are 17 residues in the CDR3. Germline V gives CDR1 SGHRS, CDR2 YFSETQ. The V and J ends lost 0 bases and 3 bases respectively, with 16 bases between them. The CDR3 region is CASSLGEGSFFYNEQFF. The CDR3 nucleotides are TGCGCCAGCAGCTTGGGAGAGGGTAGCTTTTTCTACAATGAGCAGTTCTTC.

The V and J genes are TRBV5-5 and TRBJ2-7, with 11 nucleotides matching TRBD2. There are 16 residues in the CDR3. V shed 4 bases, J shed 1 base, and the junction held 7 bases outside the gene matches. CDR1 and CDR2 from the germline V gene are SGHKS and YYEKEE (reference sequence). DNA for the CDR3: TGTGCCAGCAGCCTTCCGACTAGCGGGACTTCCTACGAGCAGTACTTC. It specifies CASSLPTSGTSYEQYF.

The table lists this clone with a count of one. The rearrangement uses TRBV10-3 and TRBJ2-5; weak D call: TRBD2 (5 bases). The V gene's germline CDR1 is ENHRY and CDR2 SYGVKD. The CDR3 totals 17 residues. V dropped 2 bases and J dropped 0 bases, with 16 bases sitting between them. The CDR3 region is CAISELGTSGYQETQYF. Written as DNA, the CDR3 is TGTGCCATCAGTGAGCTTGGAACCAGCGGCTACCAAGAGACCCAGTACTTC.

The CDR3 DNA reads TGTGCCACCCTCGGGACTAGCGGGAGACACAATGAGCAGTTCTTC. Translation gives CATLGTSGRHNEQFF. The gene calls are TRBV15 and TRBJ2-1; 14 nucleotides agree with TRBD2. The germline V gene has CDR1 LNHNV and CDR2 YYDKDF (reference sequence). The CDR3 sequence is 15 residues long. With 8 bases clipped from V and 5 bases from J, the junction kept 5 bases outside the gene matches.

CDR3 DNA sequence: TGCAGCGCCGCGGACAGGACTACTAACGAGCAGTACTTC. This translates into CSAADRTTNEQYF. The chain couples TRBV29-1 to TRBJ2-7, with D perhaps TRBD1 (7 bases). V was trimmed by 7 bases and J by 5 bases, leaving 18 bases between them. Germline CDR1 reads SQVTM; CDR2 reads ANQGSEA. The CDR3 consists of 13 residues.

The CDR3 bases are TGTGCCAGCACGTTCGGCGGGGCGAACACCGGGGAGCTGTTTTTT. It is translated as CASTFGGANTGELFF. The genes are TRBV27 and TRBJ2-2; tentatively, D is TRBD2 (6 bases). This CDR3 comprises 15 residues. Germline V gives CDR1 MNHEY, CDR2 SMNVEV (reference sequence). Trimming cost V 7 bases and J 0 bases, with 12 bases left between them.

The genes are TRBV19 and TRBJ1-1, with D maybe TRBD1 (6 bases). Trimming removed 5 bases from V and 12 bases from J, with 19 bases in between. The germline CDR1 and CDR2 sequences are LNHDA and SQIVND (reference sequence). The CDR3 extends over 13 amino acids. Here the CDR3 reads CASSSPLDSGSFF. In DNA form, the CDR3 reads TGTGCCAGTAGTTCCCCCTTGGACAGCGGCTCTTTCTTT.

This chain connects TRBV7-2 to TRBJ2-1; TRBD1 might be the D (5 bases). This CDR3 comprises 15 residues. Germline V gene lookup returns CDR1 SGHTA and CDR2 FQGNSA. V was trimmed by 1 base and J by 5 bases, leaving 12 bases between them. The DNA for the CDR3 is TGTGCCAGCAGCTTAGTAGGCAGGGAAGACAATGAGCAGTTCTTC. Translated, it gives CASSLVGREDNEQFF.

The chain has TRBV18 and TRBJ1-1; D remains ambiguous. Trimming removed 3 bases at V and 0 bases at J, with 11 bases between. The CDR3 has 15 residues. Per germline, CDR1 KGHSH and CDR2 LQKENI. The CDR3 nucleotides are TGTGCCAGCTCACCCCCATGGGGTATGAACACTGAAGCTTTCTTT. Translation: CASSPPWGMNTEAFF.

V gene TRBV5-6 combines with J gene TRBJ1-1; unclear D gene. Germline V gives CDR1 SGHDT, CDR2 YYEEEE. The CDR3 has 15 amino acids. Trimming took 4 bases from V and 1 from J, leaving 14 bases between them. CDR3 region: CASSPIGPANTEAFF. The CDR3 region has the DNA TGTGCCAGCAGCCCCATCGGACCCGCGAACACTGAAGCTTTCTTT.

The chain has TRBV28 and TRBJ1-2, with 12 bases that match TRBD1. There are 16 residues in the CDR3. Germline CDR1 and CDR2: MDHEN and SYDVKM. V shed 5 bases and J 8 bases; nucleotides not matched to a gene: 12. The CDR3 DNA reads as TGTGCCAGCAGTGCCGGGACAGGGGGCGCGGTGAGGGGCTACACCTTC. This translates into CASSAGTGGAVRGYTF.

This chain connects TRBV14 to TRBJ2-1; possible D gene TRBD1, 6 bases. Germline loops: CDR1 SGHDN, CDR2 FVKESK. CDR3 length: 14 residues. V lost 8 bases and J 6 bases, leaving 17 bases between the germline ends. CDR3 sequence reads: CASGSGVGVNEQFF. CDR3 bases: TGTGCCAGCGGCTCAGGGGTTGGCGTCAATGAGCAGTTCTTC.

The chain has TRBV2 and TRBJ2-1; 11 bases are shared with TRBD2. The CDR3 has 15 residues. Per the germline V gene, CDR1 is SNHLY and CDR2 is FYNNEI. The J segment lost 4 bases and the V segment lost 6 bases, leaving 5 bases of the junction unmatched. The CDR3 coding sequence is TGTGCCAGCAGGCCTCTAGCGGGAGGTTACAATGAGCAGTTCTTC. Its protein is CASRPLAGGYNEQFF. The full variable domain, in which reference TRBV2 and TRBJ2-1 provide the parts outside the CDR3, is EPEVTQTPSHQVTQMGQEVILRCVPISNHLYFYWYRQILGQKVEFLVSFYNNEISEKSEIFDDQFSVERPDGSNFTLKIRSTKLEDSAMYFCASRPLAGGYNEQFFGPGTRLTVL.

V is TRBV19 and J is TRBJ2-5; D is perhaps TRBD1 or TRBD2 (5 bases each). The germline V and J ends were trimmed by 4 bases and 5 bases, with 14 bases remaining between them. CDR1 is LNHDA and CDR2 is SQIVND in the germline V gene (reference sequence). CDR3 length: 14 residues. CDR3 in DNA: TGTGCCAGTAGTACGTCTGGGACCGAGGAGACCCAGTACTTC. Amino acids: CASSTSGTEETQYF.

This clone was seen a single time. The gene calls are TRBV28 and TRBJ1-3; 7 bases line up with TRBD1. The ends lost 2 bases at V and 8 bases at J; junction bases unmatched: 9. The CDR3 has 15 amino acids. Germline lookup yields CDR1 MDHEN and CDR2 SYDVKM. CDR3 in amino acids: CASSLRTGVSHTIYF. In DNA form, the CDR3 reads TGTGCCAGCAGTTTACGTACAGGGGTTAGCCACACCATATATTTT.

The V gene is TRBV27, the J gene TRBJ1-1, with D perhaps matching TRBD1 (6 bases). Trimming took off 0 bases at V and 2 bases at J, with 7 bases between the two ends. Per germline, CDR1 MNHEY and CDR2 SMNVEV (reference sequence). This CDR3 comprises 14 residues. The DNA for the CDR3 is TGTGCCAGCAGTTTATCCAGGGGCAACACTGAAGCTTTCTTT. Translated, it gives CASSLSRGNTEAFF.

The V and J genes are TRBV7-3 and TRBJ1-1; 10 bases match TRBD1. Unmatched junction bases numbered 9, after V lost 5 bases and J lost 6 bases. Germline lookup yields CDR1 SGHTA and CDR2 FQGTGA. This CDR3 region has 15 residues. The CDR3 protein is CASSPKGQGVAEAFF. The CDR3 nucleotides are TGTGCCAGCAGCCCAAAAGGACAGGGGGTCGCTGAAGCTTTCTTT. Full variable domain (rest looked up from reference TRBV7-3 and TRBJ1-1): GAGVSQTPSNKVTEKGKYVELRCDPISGHTALYWYRQSLGQGPEFLIYFQGTGAADDSGLPNDRFFAVRPEGSVSTLKIQRTERGDSAVYLCASSPKGQGVAEAFFGQGTRLTVV.

The chain links TRBV27 to TRBJ2-7; 7 bases are a match to TRBD2. V lost 4 bases to trimming and J lost 4 bases; unmatched junction nucleotides: 10. The CDR3 spans 15 residues. CDR1 and CDR2 from the germline V gene are MNHEY and SMNVEV (reference sequence). The CDR3 sequence: CASSSGRAGRYEQYF. CDR3 sequence (DNA): TGTGCCAGCAGTTCGGGACGAGCGGGGAGGTACGAGCAGTACTTC.

V usage is TRBV9 and J usage is TRBJ2-2, with a tentative D call TRBD1 (6 bases). Trimming took 2 bases from V and 6 from J, leaving 14 bases between them. The length of the CDR3 is 15 residues. Germline CDR1 reads SGDLS; CDR2 reads YYNGEE. The CDR3 is CASSVSGAEAGELFF. In nucleotides, the CDR3 is TGTGCCAGCAGCGTTTCAGGGGCCGAAGCCGGGGAGCTGTTTTTT.